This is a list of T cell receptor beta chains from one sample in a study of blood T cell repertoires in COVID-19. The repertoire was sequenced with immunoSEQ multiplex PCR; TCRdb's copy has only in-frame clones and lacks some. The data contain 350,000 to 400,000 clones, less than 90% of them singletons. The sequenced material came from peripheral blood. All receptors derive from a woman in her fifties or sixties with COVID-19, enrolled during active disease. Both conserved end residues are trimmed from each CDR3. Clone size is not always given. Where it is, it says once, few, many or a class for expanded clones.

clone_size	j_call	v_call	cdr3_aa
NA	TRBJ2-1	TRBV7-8	ASSLLRLAVYNEQF
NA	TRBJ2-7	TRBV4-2	ASSQLDRTYEQY
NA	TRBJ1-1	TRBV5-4	ASSFFGGATEAF
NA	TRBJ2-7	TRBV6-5	ASSYSGGNSYEQY
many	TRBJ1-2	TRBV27	ASSFFGGDPYGYT
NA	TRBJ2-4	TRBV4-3	ASSQERRGIQY
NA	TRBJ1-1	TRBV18	ASSLGGMNTEAF
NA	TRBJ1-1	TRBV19	ASSIAGGTEAF
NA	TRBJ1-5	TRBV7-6	ASSLGPDSYQPQH
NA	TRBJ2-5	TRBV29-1	SGRTSGVETQY
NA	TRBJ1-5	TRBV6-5	ASSSGTGNNQPQH
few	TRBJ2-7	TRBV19	ASSKGPGQGFYEQY
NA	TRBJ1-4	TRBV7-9	ASSGQGADEKLF
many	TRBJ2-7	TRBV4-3	ASSQDRGGAREQY
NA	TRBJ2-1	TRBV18	ASSPQGSYNEQF